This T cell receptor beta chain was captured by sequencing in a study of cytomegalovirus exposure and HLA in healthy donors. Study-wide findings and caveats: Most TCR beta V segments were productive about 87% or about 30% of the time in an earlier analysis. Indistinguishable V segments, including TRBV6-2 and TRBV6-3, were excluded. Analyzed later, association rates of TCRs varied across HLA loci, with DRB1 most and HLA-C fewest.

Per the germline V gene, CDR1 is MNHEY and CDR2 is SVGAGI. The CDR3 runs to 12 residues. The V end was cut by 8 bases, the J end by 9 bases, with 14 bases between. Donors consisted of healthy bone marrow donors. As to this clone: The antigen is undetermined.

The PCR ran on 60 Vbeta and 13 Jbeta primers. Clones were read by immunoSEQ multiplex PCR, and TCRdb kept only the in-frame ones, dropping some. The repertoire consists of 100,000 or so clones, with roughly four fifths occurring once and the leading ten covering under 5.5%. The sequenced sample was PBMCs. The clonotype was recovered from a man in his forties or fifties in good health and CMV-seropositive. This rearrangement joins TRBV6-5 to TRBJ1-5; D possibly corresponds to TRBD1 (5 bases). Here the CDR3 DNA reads TGTGCCAGCGGGCGGGGGGTTGGGCCCCAGCATTTT. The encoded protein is CASGRGVGPQHF.